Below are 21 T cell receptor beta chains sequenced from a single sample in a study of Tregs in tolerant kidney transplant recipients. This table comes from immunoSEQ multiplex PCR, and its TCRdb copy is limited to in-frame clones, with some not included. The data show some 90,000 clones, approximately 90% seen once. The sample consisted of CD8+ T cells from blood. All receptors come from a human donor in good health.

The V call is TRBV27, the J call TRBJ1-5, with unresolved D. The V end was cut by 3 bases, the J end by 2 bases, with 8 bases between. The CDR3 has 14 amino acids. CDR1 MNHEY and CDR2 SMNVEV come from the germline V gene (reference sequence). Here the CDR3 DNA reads TGTGCCAGCAGTTTCATTGATGGCAATCAGCCCCAGCATTTT. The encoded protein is CASSFIDGNQPQHF.

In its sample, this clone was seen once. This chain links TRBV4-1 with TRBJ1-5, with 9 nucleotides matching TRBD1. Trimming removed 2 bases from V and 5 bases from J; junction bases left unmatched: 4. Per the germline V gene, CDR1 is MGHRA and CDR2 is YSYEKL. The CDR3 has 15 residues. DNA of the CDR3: TGCGCCAGCAGCCAAACTACAGGGGGCTATCAGCCCCAGCATTTT. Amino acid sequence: CASSQTTGGYQPQHF.

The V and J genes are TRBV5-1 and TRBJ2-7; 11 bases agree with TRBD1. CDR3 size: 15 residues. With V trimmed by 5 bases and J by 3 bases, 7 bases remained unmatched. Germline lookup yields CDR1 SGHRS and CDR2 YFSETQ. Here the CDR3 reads CASSRAGTGGYEQYF. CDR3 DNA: TGCGCCAGCAGTCGAGCCGGGACAGGGGGCTACGAGCAGTACTTC.

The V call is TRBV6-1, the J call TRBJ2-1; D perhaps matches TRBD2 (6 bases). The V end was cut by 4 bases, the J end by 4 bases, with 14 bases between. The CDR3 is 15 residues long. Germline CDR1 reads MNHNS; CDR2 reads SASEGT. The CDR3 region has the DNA TGTGCCAGCAGTGTATCTAGCGTGTGGTACAATGAGCAGTTCTTC. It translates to CASSVSSVWYNEQFF.

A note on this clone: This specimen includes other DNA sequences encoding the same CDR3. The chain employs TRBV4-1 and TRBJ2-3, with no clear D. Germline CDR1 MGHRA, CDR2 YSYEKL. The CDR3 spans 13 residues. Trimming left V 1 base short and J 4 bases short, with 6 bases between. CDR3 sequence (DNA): TGCGCCAGCAGCCAAGTTGTAGCAGATACGCAGTATTTT. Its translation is CASSQVVADTQYF.

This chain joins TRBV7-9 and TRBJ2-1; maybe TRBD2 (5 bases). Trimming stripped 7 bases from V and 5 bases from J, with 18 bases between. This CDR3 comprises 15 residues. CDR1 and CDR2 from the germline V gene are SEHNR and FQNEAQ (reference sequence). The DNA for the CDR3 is TGTGCCAGCACAGGAGGAGCCAGGAGTAACAATGAGCAGTTCTTC. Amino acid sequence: CASTGGARSNNEQFF.

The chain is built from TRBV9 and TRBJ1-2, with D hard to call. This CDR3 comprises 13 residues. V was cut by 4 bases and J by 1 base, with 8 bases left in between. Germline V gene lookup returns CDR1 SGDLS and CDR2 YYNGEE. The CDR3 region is CASSPPYNYGYTF. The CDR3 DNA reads TGTGCCAGCAGCCCCCCTTATAACTATGGCTACACCTTC.

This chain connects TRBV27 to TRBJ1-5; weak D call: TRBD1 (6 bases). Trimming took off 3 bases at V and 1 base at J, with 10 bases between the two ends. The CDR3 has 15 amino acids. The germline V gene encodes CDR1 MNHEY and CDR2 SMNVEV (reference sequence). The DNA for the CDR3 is TGTGCCAGCAGTTTCGGAGGGGGGAGCAATCAGCCCCAGCATTTT. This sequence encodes CASSFGGGSNQPQHF.

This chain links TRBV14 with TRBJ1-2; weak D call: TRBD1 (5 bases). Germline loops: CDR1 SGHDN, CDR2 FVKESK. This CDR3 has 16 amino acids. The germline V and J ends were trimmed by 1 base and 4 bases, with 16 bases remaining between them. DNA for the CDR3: TGTGCCAGCAGCCAAGTAAGGGGTACTTACGGCTATGGCTACACCTTC. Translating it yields CASSQVRGTYGYGYTF.

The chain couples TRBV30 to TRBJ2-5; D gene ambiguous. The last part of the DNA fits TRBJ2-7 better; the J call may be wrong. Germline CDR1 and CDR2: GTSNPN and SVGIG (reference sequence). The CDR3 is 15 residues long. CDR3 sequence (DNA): TGTGCCTGGAGCCCTGACCGCCTGAGCTCCTACGAGCAGTACTTC. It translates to CAWSPDRLSSYEQYF.

DNA of the CDR3: TGCGCCAGCAGTCAATCGAAGGCGGACGGGGAAGAGACCCAGTACTTC. Residues: CASSQSKADGEETQYF. The chain recombines TRBV23-1 with TRBJ2-5; the D gene is possibly TRBD2 (5 bases). TRBV23-1 is given ORF status, its function remaining uncertain. The CDR3 runs to 16 residues. V dropped 0 bases and J dropped 3 bases, with 14 bases sitting between them.

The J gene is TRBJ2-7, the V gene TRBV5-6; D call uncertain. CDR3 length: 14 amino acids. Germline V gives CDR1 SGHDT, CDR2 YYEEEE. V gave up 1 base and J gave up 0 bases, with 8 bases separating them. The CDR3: CASSLLGPSYEQYF. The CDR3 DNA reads TGTGCCAGCAGCTTGTTGGGCCCCTCCTACGAGCAGTACTTC.

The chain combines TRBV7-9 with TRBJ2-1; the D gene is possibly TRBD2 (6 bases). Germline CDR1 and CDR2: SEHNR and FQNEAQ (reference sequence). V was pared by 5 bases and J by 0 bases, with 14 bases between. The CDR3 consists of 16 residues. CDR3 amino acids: CASSPPGVGSYNEQFF. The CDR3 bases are TGTGCCAGCAGCCCCCCGGGGGTGGGCTCCTACAATGAGCAGTTCTTC.

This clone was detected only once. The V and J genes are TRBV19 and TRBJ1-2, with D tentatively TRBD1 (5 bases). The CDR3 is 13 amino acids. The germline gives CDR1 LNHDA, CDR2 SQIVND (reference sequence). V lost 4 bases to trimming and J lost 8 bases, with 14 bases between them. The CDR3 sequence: CASSTRQGGGYTF. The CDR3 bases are TGTGCCAGTAGTACGAGGCAGGGAGGAGGCTACACCTTC.

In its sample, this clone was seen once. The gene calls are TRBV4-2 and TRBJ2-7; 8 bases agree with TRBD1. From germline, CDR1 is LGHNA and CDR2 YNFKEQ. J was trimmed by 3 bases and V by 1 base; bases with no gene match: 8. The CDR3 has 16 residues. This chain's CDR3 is CASSQGPGGPNYEQYF. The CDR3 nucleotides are TGTGCCAGCAGCCAAGGGCCAGGGGGCCCGAACTACGAGCAGTACTTC.

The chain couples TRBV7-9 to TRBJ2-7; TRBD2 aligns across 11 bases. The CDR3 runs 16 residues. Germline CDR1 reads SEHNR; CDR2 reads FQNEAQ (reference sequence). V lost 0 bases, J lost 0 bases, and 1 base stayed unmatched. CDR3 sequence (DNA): TGTGCCAGCAGCTTAGCGGGGACTAGCGGCTCCTACGAGCAGTACTTC. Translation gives CASSLAGTSGSYEQYF.

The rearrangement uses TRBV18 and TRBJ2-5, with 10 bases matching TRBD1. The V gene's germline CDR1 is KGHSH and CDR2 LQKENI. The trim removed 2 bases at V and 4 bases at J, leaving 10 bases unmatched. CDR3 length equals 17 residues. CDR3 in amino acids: CASSPTKGQGSGETQYF. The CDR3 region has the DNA TGTGCCAGCTCACCAACGAAGGGACAGGGGAGTGGAGAGACCCAGTACTTC.

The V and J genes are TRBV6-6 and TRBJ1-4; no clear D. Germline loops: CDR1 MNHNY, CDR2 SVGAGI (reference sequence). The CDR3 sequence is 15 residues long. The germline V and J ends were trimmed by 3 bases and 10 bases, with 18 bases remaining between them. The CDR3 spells CASSYKSIGLGKLFF. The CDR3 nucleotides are TGTGCCAGCAGTTATAAATCGATTGGGTTGGGAAAACTGTTTTTT.

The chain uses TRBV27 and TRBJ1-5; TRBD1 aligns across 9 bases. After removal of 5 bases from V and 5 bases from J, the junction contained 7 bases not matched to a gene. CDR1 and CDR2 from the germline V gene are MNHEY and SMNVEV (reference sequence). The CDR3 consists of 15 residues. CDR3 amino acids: CASSTDRGPHQPQHF. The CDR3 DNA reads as TGTGCCAGCAGTACGGACAGGGGCCCCCATCAGCCCCAGCATTTT.

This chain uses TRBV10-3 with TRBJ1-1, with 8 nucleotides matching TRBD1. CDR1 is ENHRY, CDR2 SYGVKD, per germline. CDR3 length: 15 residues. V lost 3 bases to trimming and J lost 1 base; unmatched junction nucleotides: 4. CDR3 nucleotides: TGTGCCATCAGTGAACCCGGACAGGGGAACACTGAAGCTTTCTTT. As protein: CAISEPGQGNTEAFF.

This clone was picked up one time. CDR3 bases: TGTGCCAGTACCCCTGGCTATTCTCCTGACGAGCAGTACTTC. Its protein is CASTPGYSPDEQYF. The chain is built from TRBV19 and TRBJ2-7; no clear D. CDR1 is LNHDA, CDR2 SQIVND, per germline (reference sequence). Trimming pared 7 bases from V and 5 bases from J, leaving 18 bases between. The CDR3 extends over 14 amino acids.